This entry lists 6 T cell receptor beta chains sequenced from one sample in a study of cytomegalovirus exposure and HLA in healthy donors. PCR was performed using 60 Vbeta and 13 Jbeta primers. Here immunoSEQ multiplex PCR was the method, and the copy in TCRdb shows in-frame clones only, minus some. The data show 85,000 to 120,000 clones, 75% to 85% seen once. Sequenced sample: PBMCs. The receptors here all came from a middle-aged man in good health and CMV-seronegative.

CDR3 sequence reads: CASSLMRSATTDTQYF. The CDR3, as DNA: TGTGCCAGCAGCTTGATGAGATCCGCTACCACAGATACGCAGTATTTT. V and J are TRBV5-5 and TRBJ2-3; D is uncertain. The CDR3 loop spans 16 amino acids. Trimming left V 1 base short and J 2 bases short, with 14 bases between. Looked up from germline, CDR1 is SGHKS and CDR2 is YYEKEE (reference sequence).

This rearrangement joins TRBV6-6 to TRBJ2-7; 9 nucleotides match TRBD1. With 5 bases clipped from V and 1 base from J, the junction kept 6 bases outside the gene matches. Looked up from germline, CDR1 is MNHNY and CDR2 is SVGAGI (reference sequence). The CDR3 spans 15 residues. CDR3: CASSSETGGSYEQYV. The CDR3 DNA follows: TGTGCCAGCAGTAGTGAGACAGGGGGGTCCTACGAGCAGTACGTC.

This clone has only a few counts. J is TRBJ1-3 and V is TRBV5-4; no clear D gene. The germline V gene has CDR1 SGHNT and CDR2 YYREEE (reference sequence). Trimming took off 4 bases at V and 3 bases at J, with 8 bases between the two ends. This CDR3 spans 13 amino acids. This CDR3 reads CASSPLGGNTIYF. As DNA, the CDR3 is TGTGCCAGCAGCCCTCTCGGTGGAAACACCATATATTTT.

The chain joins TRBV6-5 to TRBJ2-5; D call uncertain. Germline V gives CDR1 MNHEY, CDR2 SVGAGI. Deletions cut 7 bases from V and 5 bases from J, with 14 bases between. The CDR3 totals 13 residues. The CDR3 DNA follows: TGTGCCAGCAAGGCTAAGCTCGGGGAGACCCAGTACTTC. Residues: CASKAKLGETQYF.

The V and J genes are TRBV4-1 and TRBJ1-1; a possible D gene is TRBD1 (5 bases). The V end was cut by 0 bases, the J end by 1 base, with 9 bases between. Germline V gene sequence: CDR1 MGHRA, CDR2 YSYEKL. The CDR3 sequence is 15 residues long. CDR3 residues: CASSQETVKNTEAFF. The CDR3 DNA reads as TGCGCCAGCAGCCAAGAGACAGTTAAGAACACTGAAGCTTTCTTT.

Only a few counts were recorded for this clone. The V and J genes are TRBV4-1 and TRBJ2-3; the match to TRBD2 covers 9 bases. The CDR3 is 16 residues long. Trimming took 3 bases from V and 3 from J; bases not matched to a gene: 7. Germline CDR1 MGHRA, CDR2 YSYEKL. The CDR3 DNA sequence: TGCGCCAGCAGCCAGTTACTAGCGGGTGGAACAGATACGCAGTATTTT. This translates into CASSQLLAGGTDTQYF.